The source of this T cell receptor (beta chain) is a study of CD8 T cells in ankylosing spondylitis (dated by TCRdb to the late 2010s). Notes on the research overall: The study profiled T cell receptor beta repertoires in healthy donors and ankylosing spondylitis patients to find disease-linked TCR variants. The whole study cohort included over a hundred healthy donors and 25 or so ankylosing spondylitis patients. Peripheral blood was sampled, and synovial fluid was also collected from ankylosing spondylitis patients.

The table lists this clonotype with many counts. What this receptor recognizes is not known. Base qualities are not at hand, and no much larger clone is one base apart. The paper as a whole reports these results and caveats: Blood from ankylosing spondylitis patients appeared to be characterized by a TCR beta motif made up of several highly homologous amino acid variants. The disease-linked clones were reported to be significantly enriched in matched synovial fluid samples from ankylosing spondylitis patients. The disease-linked clones showed a CD8+ phenotype and occurred at relatively low frequencies in peripheral blood. Some motif variants were previously reported in synovial fluid and blood of reactive arthritis patients, suggesting common disease-initiation mechanisms.

The sequencing machine was an Illumina HiSeq 2500. Quantitative 5'-RACE with molecular barcodes was used to prepare TCR beta libraries. The paper's processing steps were these. A new computational method, built on a probabilistic model of VDJ rearrangement, was used to identify disease-linked TCR variants. TCRdb took the public reads, trimmed them with fastp at Q25, ran MiXCR for clone calling and kept in-frame beta chains. Each CDR3 protein gets just one entry, which takes the most common genes and DNA from the rows behind it. Clone size and V and J calls follow TCRdb, not the original study. In this sample the table shows about 840,000 distinct CDR3 sequences, over 9.5% of which occur a single time. The ten biggest clones cover just over 0.5% of the sample. V is pared back by 6 bases and J by 2 bases, with 10 bases lying between the germline termini. CDR1 MNHNS and CDR2 SASEGT are derived from the germline V gene. Reading from cysteine to phenylalanine, the CDR3 counts 13 amino acids. Left in the record is the CDR3 DNA by itself, 39 bases read in frame from the first base.

Input material: blood, either unsorted or a sorted T cell fraction (not recorded which). This sequence was found in a male donor with ankylosing spondylitis. The chain joins TRBV6-1 to TRBJ1-2; TRBD1 is possibly the D segment (5 matching bases). The DNA is as follows: TGTGCCAGCAGCGGGACGTCCAACTATGGCTACACCTTC. Translation gives CASSGTSNYGYTF.